The clone carrying this TCR beta chain turned up a few times. Its antigen remains unknown. A much larger clone differs from this one at a single base, so this may be a read error. The data were taken from a study of Graves' ophthalmopathy and Graves' hyperthyroidism. Findings of the study overall: Sensitivity of around 86% and specificity of around 80% were achieved when a 13-signature model separated ophthalmopathy from stable hyperthyroidism. A majority of expanded thyroid clonotypes exceeding 0.001 frequency were likewise present in blood. The model's ophthalmopathy progression predictions had more than 55% sensitivity and just under 75% specificity.

The V gene's germline CDR1 is SNHLY and CDR2 FYNNEI. The CDR3 has 14 amino acids. Amplification of TCR beta CDR3 regions used RNA transcripts. First-round RT-PCR employed HTBI primers, with a second-round multiplex PCR after it. TCRdb itself ran the multiplex PCR reads through MiXCR, one entry per CDR3 protein. The table includes 200,000 to 250,000 distinct CDR3 sequences, 20% to 25% detected once. The gene calls are TRBV2 and TRBJ2-5; TRBD1 matches at 8 bases. The tail of the sequence fits TRBJ2-7 better, so the J call may be wrong. Sequencing was performed on peripheral blood. This TCR was recovered from a woman between 45 and 65 years old with Graves' ophthalmopathy. CDR3 coding DNA: TGTGCCAGCAGTGTCTCCAGGGGGCCCTACGAGCAGTACTTC. It specifies CASSVSRGPYEQYF.